Following are 5 T cell receptor beta chains from one sample sequenced in a study of tumor and adjacent non-tumor tissue in lung cancer. RNA was extracted from bulk tissue without any cell sorting. The normal lung tissue was taken more than 3 cm from the tumor edge. TCRbeta libraries were built with three rounds of nested PCR, modified from ARM-PCR. MiXCR, applied by TCRdb to the multiplex PCR reads, yields one record per CDR3 protein. The repertoire holds some 70,000 distinct CDR3 sequences, with 55% to 70% as singletons. Source material: distant non-tumor lung tissue. The origin of the receptors is a woman aged 45-65 years with non-small cell lung cancer.

This clonotype was recorded only once. Since no conserved phenylalanine or tryptophan closes the CDR3, a read error is the likely cause. The gene calls are TRBV6-5 and TRBJ2-2, with 12 nucleotides matching TRBD2. CDR1 and CDR2 from the germline V gene are MNHEY and SVGAGI. This CDR3 contains 15 residues. The CDR3: CANSSPTSGRRELFI. CDR3 coding DNA: TGTGCCAACAGTTCCCCGACTAGCGGGAGAAGGGAGCTGTTTATT.

As to this clonotype: A much larger clone differs from this one at a single base, so this may be a read error. The J gene is TRBJ2-2, the V gene TRBV10-3; 9 bases line up with TRBD2. CDR1 and CDR2 (germline): ENHRY, SYGVKD. There are 18 residues in the CDR3. V trimming: 0 bases; J trimming: 0 bases; junction bases outside the gene matches: 5. CDR3 bases: TGTGCCATCAGTGAGTCAACGGGACTAGCTTCGAACACCGGGGAGCTGTTTTTT. This sequence encodes CAISESTGLASNTGELFF.

Concerning this clonotype: It is likely a read error, because the conserved phenylalanine at the end of the CDR3 is missing. The J gene is TRBJ2-7, the V gene TRBV11-2; D might be TRBD1 or TRBD2, each matching 5 bases. This CDR3 has 15 residues. Germline V CDR1 and CDR2: SGHAT, FQNNGV. Here the CDR3 reads CASSSGTGRTYEQYL. The CDR3 nucleotides are TGTGCTAGCAGCTCGGGGACGGGCCGGACCTACGAGCAGTACTTA.

This clonotype was picked up many times. This chain connects TRBV11-2 to TRBJ2-5; D perhaps matches TRBD1 (6 bases). CDR3 length: 13 amino acids. The germline gives CDR1 SGHAT, CDR2 FQNNGV. V shed 1 base and J shed 5 bases, with 8 bases lying between them. In DNA form, the CDR3 reads TGTGCCAGCAGCTTAGGTCAGGGGGAGACCCAGTACTTC. Residues: CASSLGQGETQYF. The whole variable domain, filled in from reference TRBV11-2 and TRBJ2-5, reads EAGVAQSPRYKIIEKRQSVAFWCNPISGHATLYWYQQILGQGPKLLIQFQNNGVVDDSQLPKDRFSAERLKGVDSTLKIQPAKLEDSAVYLCASSLGQGETQYFGPGTRLLVL.

Comments on this clonotype: Likely a read error: the CDR3 ends without its conserved phenylalanine or tryptophan. The DNA is left out, because the CDR3 cannot be placed on it with certainty; the CDR3 is given as TCRdb lists it. The chain combines TRBV11-1 with TRBJ2-1; no DNA check was done on the table's D call, TRBD2. Germline values: CDR1 SGHAT, CDR2 FQDESV (reference sequence). 16 amino acids form the CDR3, both terminal residues included. CDR3 loop: CASRKYRLAGGNEQFI.